Listed here are 4 T cell receptor beta chains from one sample, sequenced in a study of OX40 agonist ivuxolimab in advanced cancers. Using immunoSEQ multiplex PCR, the repertoire was profiled, and TCRdb retains in-frame clones only, with some absent. The sample records roughly 80,000 clones, 83% being singletons. Sequenced here: CD4+ or CD8+ T cells sorted from blood, sampled in a trial of the OX40 agonist ivuxolimab. Receptor source: an adult with an advanced solid tumor such as melanoma, head and neck, liver or kidney cancer.

The rearrangement uses TRBV4-1 and TRBJ1-5, with 8 bases aligning to TRBD1. The CDR3 contains 15 residues. The junction had 8 bases not matched to a gene; V was cut back by 2 bases and J by 8 bases. Germline-derived CDR1 and CDR2 are MGHRA and YSYEKL. CDR3 loop: CASSQHGQGSEPQHF. CDR3 sequence (DNA): TGCGCCAGCAGCCAACATGGACAGGGCAGTGAGCCCCAGCATTTT.

The genes are TRBV11-3 and TRBJ2-1; possible D gene TRBD1, 5 bases. The V end was cut by 5 bases, the J end by 4 bases, with 21 bases between. Germline values: CDR1 SGHNT, CDR2 YENEEA. This CDR3 region has 17 residues. The CDR3 loop reads CASSPYRTSPEYNEQFF. The CDR3 DNA sequence: TGTGCCAGCAGCCCCTATCGGACATCTCCTGAGTACAATGAGCAGTTCTTC.

The chain uses TRBV2 and TRBJ1-3, with no clear D. Germline CDR1 SNHLY, CDR2 FYNNEI. V lost 6 bases to trimming and J lost 4 bases, with 13 bases between them. This CDR3 is 14 amino acids long. The CDR3 is CASSGNRVGNTIYF. CDR3 nucleotides: TGTGCCAGCAGCGGGAACCGCGTCGGAAACACCATATATTTT.

This chain links TRBV7-2 with TRBJ2-1; 12 positions agree with TRBD2. The junction had 2 bases not matched to a gene; V was cut back by 6 bases and J by 8 bases. Germline loops: CDR1 SGHTA, CDR2 FQGNSA. This CDR3 has 13 residues. CDR3 protein: CASSRLAGDEQFF. For the CDR3, the DNA is TGTGCCAGCAGTAGACTAGCGGGGGATGAGCAGTTCTTC.